This TCR beta chain was profiled in a study of blood T cell repertoires in COVID-19. As for the study in general: Researchers got acute and convalescent COVID-19 samples from the United States, Italy and Spain.

CDR1 MNHEY and CDR2 SVGAGI come from the germline V gene. The CDR3 is 15 residues long. Trimming left V 0 bases short and J 7 bases short, with 12 bases between. Generated by immunoSEQ multiplex PCR, the TCRdb table keeps only in-frame clones and is missing some. In the table there are just over 95,000 clones, 82% of which are singletons. Sequenced: peripheral blood. The genes are TRBV6-5 and TRBJ1-4; no definite D call. This clonotype was sampled from a man older than 75 with acute or convalescent COVID-19. CDR3 loop: CASSYSIGHLEKLFF. DNA of the CDR3: TGTGCCAGCAGTTACTCGATTGGGCATCTTGAAAAACTGTTTTTT.